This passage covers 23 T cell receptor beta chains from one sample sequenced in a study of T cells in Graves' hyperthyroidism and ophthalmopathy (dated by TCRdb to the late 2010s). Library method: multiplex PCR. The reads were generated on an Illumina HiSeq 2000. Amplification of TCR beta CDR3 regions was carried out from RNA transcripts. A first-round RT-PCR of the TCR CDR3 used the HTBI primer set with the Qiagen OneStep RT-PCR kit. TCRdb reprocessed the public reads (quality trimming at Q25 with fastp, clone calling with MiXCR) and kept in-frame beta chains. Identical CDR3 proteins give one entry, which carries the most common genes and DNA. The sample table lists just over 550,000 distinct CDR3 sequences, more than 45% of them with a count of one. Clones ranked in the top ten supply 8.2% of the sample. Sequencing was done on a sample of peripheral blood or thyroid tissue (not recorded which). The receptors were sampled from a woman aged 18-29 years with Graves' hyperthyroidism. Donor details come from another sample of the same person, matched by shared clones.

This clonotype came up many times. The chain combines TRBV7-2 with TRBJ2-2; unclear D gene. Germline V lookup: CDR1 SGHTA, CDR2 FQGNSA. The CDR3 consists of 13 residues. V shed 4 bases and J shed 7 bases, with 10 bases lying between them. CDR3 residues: CASSSLSGGELFF. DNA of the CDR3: TGTGCCAGCAGCTCCCTCTCAGGCGGGGAGCTGTTTTTT. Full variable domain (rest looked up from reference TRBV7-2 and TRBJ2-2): GAGVSQSPSNKVTEKGKDVELRCDPISGHTALYWYRQSLGQGLEFLIYFQGNSAPDKSGLPSDRFSAERTGGSVSTLTIQRTQQEDSAVYLCASSSLSGGELFFGEGSRLTVL.

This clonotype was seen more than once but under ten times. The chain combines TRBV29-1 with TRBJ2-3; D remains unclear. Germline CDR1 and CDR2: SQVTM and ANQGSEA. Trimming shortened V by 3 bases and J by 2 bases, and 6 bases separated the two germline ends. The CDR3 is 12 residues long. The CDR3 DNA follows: TGCAGCGTTGAGTCGGACACAGATACGCAGTATTTT. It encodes CSVESDTDTQYF.

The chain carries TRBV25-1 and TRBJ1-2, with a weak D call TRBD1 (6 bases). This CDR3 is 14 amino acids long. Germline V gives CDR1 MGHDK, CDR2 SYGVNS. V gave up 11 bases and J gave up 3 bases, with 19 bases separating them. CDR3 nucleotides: TGTGCCTGGAGTGCCCAGGGGTTCGACTATGGCTACACCTTC. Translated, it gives CAWSAQGFDYGYTF.

The chain's CDR3 is CSARGGGTNTEAFF. The CDR3, as DNA: TGCAGTGCTAGAGGTGGAGGTACGAACACTGAAGCTTTCTTT. The J gene is TRBJ1-1, the V gene TRBV20-1; D is unresolved. Trimming took 1 base from V and 1 from J, leaving 10 bases between them. CDR1 and CDR2 (germline): DFQATT, SNEGSKA (reference sequence). The CDR3 spans 14 residues.

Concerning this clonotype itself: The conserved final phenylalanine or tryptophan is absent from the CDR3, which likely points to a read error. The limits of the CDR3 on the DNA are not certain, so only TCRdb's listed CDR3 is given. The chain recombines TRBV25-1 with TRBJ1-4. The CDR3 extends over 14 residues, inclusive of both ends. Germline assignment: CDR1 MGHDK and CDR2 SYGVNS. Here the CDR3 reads CASSEYFRQAEPFL.

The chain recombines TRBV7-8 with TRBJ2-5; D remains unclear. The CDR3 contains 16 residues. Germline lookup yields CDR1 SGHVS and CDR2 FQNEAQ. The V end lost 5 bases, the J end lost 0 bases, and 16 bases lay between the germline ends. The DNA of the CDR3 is TGTGCCAGCAGCAAAGGGTACACCCCAGACCAAGAGACCCAGTACTTC. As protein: CASSKGYTPDQETQYF.

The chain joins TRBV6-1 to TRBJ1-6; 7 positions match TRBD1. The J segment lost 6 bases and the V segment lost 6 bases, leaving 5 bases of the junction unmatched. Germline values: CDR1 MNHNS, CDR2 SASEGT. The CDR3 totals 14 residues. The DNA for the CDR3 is TGTGCCAGCAGAGCGACAGGGAGTAATTCACCCCTCCACTTT. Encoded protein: CASRATGSNSPLHF.

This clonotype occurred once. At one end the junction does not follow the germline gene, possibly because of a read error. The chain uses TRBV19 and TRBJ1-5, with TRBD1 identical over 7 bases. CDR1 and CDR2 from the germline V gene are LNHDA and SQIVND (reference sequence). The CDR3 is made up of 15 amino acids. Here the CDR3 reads CASSSDRAAGQPRHF. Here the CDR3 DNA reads TGTGCCAGTAGTTCCGACAGGGCCGCGGGTCAGCCCCGGCATTTT.

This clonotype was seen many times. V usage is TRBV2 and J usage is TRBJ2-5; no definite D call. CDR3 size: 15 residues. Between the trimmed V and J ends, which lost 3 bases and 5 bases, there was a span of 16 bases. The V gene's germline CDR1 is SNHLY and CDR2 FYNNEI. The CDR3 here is CASSEVQATVETQYF. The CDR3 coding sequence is TGTGCCAGCAGTGAGGTTCAGGCGACGGTGGAGACCCAGTACTTC.

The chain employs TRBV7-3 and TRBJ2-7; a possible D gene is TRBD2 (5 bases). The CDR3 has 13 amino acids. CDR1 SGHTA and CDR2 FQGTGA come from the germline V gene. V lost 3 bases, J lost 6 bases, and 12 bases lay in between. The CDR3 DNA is TGTGCCAGCAGCTTGGTGGCTGAGGGCGAGCAGTACTTC. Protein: CASSLVAEGEQYF.

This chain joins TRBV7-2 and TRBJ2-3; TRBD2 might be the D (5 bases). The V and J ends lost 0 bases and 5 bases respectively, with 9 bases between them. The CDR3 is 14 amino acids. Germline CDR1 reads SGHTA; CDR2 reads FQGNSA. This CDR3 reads CASSLAGAVDTQYF. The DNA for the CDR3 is TGTGCCAGCAGCTTAGCGGGAGCGGTAGATACGCAGTATTTT.

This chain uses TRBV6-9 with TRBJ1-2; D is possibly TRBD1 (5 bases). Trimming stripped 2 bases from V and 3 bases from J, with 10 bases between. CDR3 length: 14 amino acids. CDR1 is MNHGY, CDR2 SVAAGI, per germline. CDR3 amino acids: CASSYKRGYYGYTF. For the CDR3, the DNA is TGTGCCAGCAGTTATAAGAGGGGTTACTATGGCTACACCTTC.

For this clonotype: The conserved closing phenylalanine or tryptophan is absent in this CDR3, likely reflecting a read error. The CDR3 is CATSSGGPNTEAFI. The CDR3 DNA reads TGTGCCACCAGCAGTGGGGGGCCAAACACTGAAGCTTTCATT. This chain connects TRBV15 to TRBJ1-1; tentatively, D is TRBD1 (6 bases). There are 14 residues in the CDR3. Deletions cut 3 bases from V and 2 bases from J, with 10 bases between. Germline CDR1 is LNHNV and CDR2 is YYDKDF (reference sequence).

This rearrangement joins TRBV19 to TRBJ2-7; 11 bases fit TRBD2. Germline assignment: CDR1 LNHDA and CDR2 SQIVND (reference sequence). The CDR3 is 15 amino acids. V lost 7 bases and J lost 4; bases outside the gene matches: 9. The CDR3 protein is CASILRLAGNYEQYF. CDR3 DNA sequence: TGTGCCAGTATCCTAAGACTAGCGGGAAATTACGAGCAGTACTTC.

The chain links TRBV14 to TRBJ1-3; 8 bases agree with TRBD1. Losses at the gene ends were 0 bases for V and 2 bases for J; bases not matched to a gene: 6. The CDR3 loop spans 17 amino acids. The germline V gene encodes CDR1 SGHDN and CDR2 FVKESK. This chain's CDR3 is CASSQDIGRGPGNTIYF. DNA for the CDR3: TGTGCCAGCAGCCAAGATATCGGCAGGGGGCCTGGAAACACCATATATTTT.

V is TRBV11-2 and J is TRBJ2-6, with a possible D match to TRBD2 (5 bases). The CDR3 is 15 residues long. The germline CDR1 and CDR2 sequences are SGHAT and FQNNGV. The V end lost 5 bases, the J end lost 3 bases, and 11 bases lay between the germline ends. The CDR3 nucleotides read TGTGCCAGCAGCCAGCACAGCGGTGGGGCCAACGTCCTGACTTTC. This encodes CASSQHSGGANVLTF. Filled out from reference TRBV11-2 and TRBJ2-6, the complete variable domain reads EAGVAQSPRYKIIEKRQSVAFWCNPISGHATLYWYQQILGQGPKLLIQFQNNGVVDDSQLPKDRFSAERLKGVDSTLKIQPAKLEDSAVYLCASSQHSGGANVLTFGAGSRLTVL.

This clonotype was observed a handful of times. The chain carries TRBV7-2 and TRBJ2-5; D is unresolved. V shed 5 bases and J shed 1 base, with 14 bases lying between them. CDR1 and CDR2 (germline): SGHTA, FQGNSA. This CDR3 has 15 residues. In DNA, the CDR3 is TGTGCCAGCAGCCCCGCGCGGCGGATCCAAGAGACCCAGTACTTC. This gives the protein CASSPARRIQETQYF.

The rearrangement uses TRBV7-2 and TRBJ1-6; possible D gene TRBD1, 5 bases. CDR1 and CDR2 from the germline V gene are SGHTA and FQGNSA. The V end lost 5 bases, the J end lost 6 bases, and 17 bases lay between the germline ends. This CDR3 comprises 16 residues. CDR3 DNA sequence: TGTGCCAGCAGCCGTGATTGGGGACCTGGTAATTCACCCCTCCACTTT. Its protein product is CASSRDWGPGNSPLHF.

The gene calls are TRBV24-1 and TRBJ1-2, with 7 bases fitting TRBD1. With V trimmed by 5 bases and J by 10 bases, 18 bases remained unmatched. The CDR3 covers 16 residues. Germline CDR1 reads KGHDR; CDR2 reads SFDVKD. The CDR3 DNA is TGTGCCACCAGTGGTGCCGGGACAGACCTCTATGGGGACTACACCTTC. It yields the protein CATSGAGTDLYGDYTF.

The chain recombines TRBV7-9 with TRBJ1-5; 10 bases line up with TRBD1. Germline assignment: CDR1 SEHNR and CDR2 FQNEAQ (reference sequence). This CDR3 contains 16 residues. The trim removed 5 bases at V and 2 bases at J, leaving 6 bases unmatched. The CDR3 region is CASSPIGTGGNQPQHF. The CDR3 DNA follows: TGTGCCAGCAGCCCGATCGGGACAGGGGGCAATCAGCCCCAGCATTTT. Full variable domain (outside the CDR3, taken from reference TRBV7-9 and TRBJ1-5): DTGVSQNPRHKITKRGQNVTFRCDPISEHNRLYWYRQTLGQGPEFLTYFQNEAQLEKSRLLSDRFSAERPKGSFSTLEIQRTEQGDSAMYLCASSPIGTGGNQPQHFGDGTRLSIL.

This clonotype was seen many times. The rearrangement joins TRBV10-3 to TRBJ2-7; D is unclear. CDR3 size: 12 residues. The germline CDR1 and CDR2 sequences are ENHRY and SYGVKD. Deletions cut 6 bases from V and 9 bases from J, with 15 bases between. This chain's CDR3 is CAIRDVSSVQYF. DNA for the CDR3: TGTGCCATCAGGGACGTCTCCTCTGTGCAGTACTTC.

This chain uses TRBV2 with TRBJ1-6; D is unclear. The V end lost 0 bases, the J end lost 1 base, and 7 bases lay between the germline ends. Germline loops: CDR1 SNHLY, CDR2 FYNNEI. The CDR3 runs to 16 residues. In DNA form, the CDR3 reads TGTGCCAGCAGTGAAGCGTCGGAGTCCTATAATTCACCCCTCCACTTT. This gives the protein CASSEASESYNSPLHF.

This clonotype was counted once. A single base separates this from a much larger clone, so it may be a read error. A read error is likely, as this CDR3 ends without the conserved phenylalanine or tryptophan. CDR3 protein: CASSGRDRDTEAFL. CDR3 DNA: TGTGCCAGCAGTGGCCGGGACAGAGACACTGAAGCTTTCCTT. This chain joins TRBV2 and TRBJ1-1; 7 bases fit TRBD1. From germline, CDR1 is SNHLY and CDR2 FYNNEI. Germline trimming cut 4 bases from V and 3 bases from J; bases unmatched to any gene: 5. The CDR3 extends over 14 amino acids.